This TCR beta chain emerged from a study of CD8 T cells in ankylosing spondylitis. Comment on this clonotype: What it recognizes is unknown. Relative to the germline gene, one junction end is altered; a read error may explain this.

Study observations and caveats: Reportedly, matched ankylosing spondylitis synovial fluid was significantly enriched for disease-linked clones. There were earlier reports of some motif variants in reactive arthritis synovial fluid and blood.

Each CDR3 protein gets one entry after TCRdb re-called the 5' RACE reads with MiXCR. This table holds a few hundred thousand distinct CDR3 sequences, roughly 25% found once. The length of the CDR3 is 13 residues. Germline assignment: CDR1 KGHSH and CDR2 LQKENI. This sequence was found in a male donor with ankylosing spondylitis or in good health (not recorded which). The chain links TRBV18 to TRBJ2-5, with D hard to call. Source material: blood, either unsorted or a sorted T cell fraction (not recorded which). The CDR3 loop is CASSSPAEETQYF. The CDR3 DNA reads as TGTGCCAGCTCATCACCGGCCGAAGAGACCCAGTACTTC.